The sequence of this T cell receptor (beta chain) was determined in a study of shared clonotypes between healthy human individuals. Study at large: Per donor, three plates held CD4 naive cells, three held CD4 memory, two held CD8 naive and one held CD8 memory. Whole-study findings and limits: Specimens sampled were limited to blood, with tissue repertoires likely differing. A reduction in generation probabilities was seen for non-shared clonotypes relative to those shared by all four donors. The diversity represented, both genetic and in exposure history, was limited by few donors.

Measured with immunoSEQ multiplex PCR; TCRdb has only the in-frame clones, and not every one. The table records 2 million to 2.5 million clones, 85% to 95% of them present only once. Trimming left V 4 bases short and J 6 bases short, with 13 bases between. Germline loops: CDR1 LNHDA, CDR2 SQIVND (reference sequence). The CDR3 covers 14 residues. Details on this clone: The target antigen is unknown.

The source of this sequence is a man younger than 35 in good health. Some clones in this sample may be carry-over from other donors' samples. Sequencing was done on a sample of naive CD4+ T cells from PBMCs. Subset noted: CD45RA+ positively selected. The chain combines TRBV19 with TRBJ2-1, with D possibly being TRBD2 (7 bases). This chain's CDR3 is CASSTGLGGNEQFF. CDR3 nucleotide sequence: TGTGCCAGTAGTACCGGACTAGGGGGCAATGAGCAGTTCTTC.